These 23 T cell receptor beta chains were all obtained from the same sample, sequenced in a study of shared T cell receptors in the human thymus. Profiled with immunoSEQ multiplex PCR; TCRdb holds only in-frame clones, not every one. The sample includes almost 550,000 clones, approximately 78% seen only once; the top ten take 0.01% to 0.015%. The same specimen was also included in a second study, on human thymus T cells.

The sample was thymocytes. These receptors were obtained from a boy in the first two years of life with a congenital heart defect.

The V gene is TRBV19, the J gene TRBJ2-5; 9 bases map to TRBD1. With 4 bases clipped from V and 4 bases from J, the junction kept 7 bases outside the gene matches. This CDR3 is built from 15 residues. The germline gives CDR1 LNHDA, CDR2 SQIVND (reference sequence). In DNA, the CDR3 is TGTGCCAGTAGTAGCCGGGACAGGGATGTAGAGACCCAGTACTTC. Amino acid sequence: CASSSRDRDVETQYF.

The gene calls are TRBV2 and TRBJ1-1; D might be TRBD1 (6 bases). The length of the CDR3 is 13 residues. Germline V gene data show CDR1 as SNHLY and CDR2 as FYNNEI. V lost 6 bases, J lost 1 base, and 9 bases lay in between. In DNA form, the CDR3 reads TGTGCCAGCAGGAACAGGGAGAACACTGAAGCTTTCTTT. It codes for CASRNRENTEAFF.

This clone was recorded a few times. CDR3 nucleotide sequence: TGTGCCAGCAGGGATCCAGGGGAATTAGTAACTCAGCCCCAGCATTTT. Translation gives CASRDPGELVTQPQHF. The chain combines TRBV28 with TRBJ1-5, with D possibly being TRBD1 (6 bases). The CDR3 contains 16 residues. V lost 6 bases to trimming and J lost 6 bases, with 21 bases between them. Looked up from germline, CDR1 is MDHEN and CDR2 is SYDVKM.

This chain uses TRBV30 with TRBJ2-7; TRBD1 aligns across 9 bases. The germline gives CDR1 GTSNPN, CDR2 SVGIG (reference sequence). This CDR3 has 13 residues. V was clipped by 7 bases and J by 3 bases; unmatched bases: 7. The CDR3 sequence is CALHRDRVYEQYF. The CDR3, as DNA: TGTGCCTTGCATCGGGACAGGGTCTACGAGCAGTACTTC.

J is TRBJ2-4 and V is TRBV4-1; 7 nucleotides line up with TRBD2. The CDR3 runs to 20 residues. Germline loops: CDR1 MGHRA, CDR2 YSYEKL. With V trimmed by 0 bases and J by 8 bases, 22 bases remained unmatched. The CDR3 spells CASSQDNSPAPMSGEDIQYF. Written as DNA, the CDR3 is TGCGCCAGCAGCCAAGATAATTCCCCAGCTCCCATGAGCGGGGAGGACATTCAGTACTTC.

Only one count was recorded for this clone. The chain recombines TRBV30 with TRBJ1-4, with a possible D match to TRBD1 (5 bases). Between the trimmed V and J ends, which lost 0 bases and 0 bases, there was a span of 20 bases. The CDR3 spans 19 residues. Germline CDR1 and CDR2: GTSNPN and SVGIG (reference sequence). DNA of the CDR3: TGTGCCTGGAGTGTACGGACTGGGGCGGGGCTCGCAACTAATGAAAAACTGTTTTTT. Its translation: CAWSVRTGAGLATNEKLFF.

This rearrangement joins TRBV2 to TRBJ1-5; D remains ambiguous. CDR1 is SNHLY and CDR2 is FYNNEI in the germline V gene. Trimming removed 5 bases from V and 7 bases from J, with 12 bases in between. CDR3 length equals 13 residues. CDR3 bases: TGTGCCAGCAGTTCCTTACCGGGACAGCCCCAGCATTTT. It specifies CASSSLPGQPQHF. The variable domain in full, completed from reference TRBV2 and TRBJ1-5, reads EPEVTQTPSHQVTQMGQEVILRCVPISNHLYFYWYRQILGQKVEFLVSFYNNEISEKSEIFDDQFSVERPDGSNFTLKIRSTKLEDSAMYFCASSSLPGQPQHFGDGTRLSIL.

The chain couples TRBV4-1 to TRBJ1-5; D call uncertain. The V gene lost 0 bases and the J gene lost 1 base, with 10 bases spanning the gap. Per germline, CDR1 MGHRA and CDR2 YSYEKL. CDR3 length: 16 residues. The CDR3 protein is CASSQEPVQSNQPQHF. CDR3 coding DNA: TGCGCCAGCAGCCAAGAACCGGTCCAAAGCAATCAGCCCCAGCATTTT.

CDR3 protein: CASSQESPGQHPEAFF. CDR3 DNA: TGTGCCAGCAGCCAAGAATCCCCGGGACAACACCCTGAAGCTTTCTTT. The gene calls are TRBV14 and TRBJ1-1; a possible D gene is TRBD1 (6 bases). CDR3 size: 16 residues. The V and J ends lost 0 bases and 6 bases respectively, with 17 bases between them. Germline values: CDR1 SGHDN, CDR2 FVKESK.

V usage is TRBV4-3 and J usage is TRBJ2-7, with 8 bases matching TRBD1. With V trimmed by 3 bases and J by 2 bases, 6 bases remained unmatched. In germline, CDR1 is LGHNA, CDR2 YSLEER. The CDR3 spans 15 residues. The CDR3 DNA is TGCGCCAGCAGCCAGTCAGACAGGGGAGCCTACGAGCAGTACTTC. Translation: CASSQSDRGAYEQYF.

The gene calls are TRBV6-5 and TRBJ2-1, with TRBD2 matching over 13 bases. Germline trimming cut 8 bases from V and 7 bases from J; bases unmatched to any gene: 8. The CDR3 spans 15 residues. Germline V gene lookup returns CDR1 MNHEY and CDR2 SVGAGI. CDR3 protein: CASSTGLAGYNEQFF. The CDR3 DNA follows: TGTGCCAGCTCTACGGGACTAGCGGGATATAATGAGCAGTTCTTC.

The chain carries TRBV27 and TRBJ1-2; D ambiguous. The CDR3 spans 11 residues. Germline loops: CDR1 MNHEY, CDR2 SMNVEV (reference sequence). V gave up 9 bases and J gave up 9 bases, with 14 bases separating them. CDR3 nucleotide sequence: TGTGCCAGTTCCCAAGGAGGGTGCTACACCTTC. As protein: CASSQGGCYTF.

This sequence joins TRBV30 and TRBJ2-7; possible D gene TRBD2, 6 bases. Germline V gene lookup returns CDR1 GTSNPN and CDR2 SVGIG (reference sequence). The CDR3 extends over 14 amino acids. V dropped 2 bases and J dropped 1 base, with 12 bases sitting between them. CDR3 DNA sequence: TGTGCCTGGAGTCAGTTGGAGGGTTCCTACGAGCAGTACTTC. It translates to CAWSQLEGSYEQYF.

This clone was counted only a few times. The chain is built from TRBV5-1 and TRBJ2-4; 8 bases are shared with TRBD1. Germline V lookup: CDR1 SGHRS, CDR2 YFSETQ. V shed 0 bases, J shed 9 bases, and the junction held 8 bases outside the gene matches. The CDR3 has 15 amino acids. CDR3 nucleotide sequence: TGCGCCAGCAGCTTGGGACAGGGGAACAGCGGCATTCAGTACTTC. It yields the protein CASSLGQGNSGIQYF.

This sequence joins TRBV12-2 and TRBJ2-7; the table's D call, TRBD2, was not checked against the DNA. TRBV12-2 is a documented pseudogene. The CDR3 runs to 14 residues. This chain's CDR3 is CASRFPPGEGEQYF. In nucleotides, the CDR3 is TGTGCAAGTCGCTTCCCACCGGGAGAAGGAGAGCAGTACTTC.

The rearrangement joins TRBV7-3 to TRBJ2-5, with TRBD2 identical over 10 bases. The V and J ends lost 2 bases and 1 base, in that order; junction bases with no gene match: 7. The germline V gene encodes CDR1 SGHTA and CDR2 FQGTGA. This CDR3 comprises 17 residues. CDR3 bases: TGTGCCAGCAGCTTAGGTCCTAGCGGGAGAGGCCAAGAGACCCAGTACTTC. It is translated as CASSLGPSGRGQETQYF.

In DNA, the CDR3 is TGTGCCAGTAGTATAGCGGCGGCGACCCTCTACGAGCAGTACTTC. This gives the protein CASSIAAATLYEQYF. The chain carries TRBV19 and TRBJ2-7; D is ambiguous. The length of the CDR3 is 15 residues. Trimming pared 1 base from V and 3 bases from J, leaving 13 bases between. Germline V gives CDR1 LNHDA, CDR2 SQIVND (reference sequence).

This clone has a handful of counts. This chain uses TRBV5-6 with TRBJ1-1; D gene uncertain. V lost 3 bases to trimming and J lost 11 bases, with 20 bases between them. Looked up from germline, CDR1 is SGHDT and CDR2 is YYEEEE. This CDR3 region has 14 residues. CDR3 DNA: TGTGCCAGCAGCTACCGACGGGAGCTGAAGAGGGCTTTCTTT. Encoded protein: CASSYRRELKRAFF.

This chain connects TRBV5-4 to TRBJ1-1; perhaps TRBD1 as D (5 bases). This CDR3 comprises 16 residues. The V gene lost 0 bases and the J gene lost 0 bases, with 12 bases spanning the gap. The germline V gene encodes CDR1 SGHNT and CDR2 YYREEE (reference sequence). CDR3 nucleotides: TGTGCCAGCAGCTTGGTGAGACAGAGCCTGAACACTGAAGCTTTCTTT. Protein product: CASSLVRQSLNTEAFF.

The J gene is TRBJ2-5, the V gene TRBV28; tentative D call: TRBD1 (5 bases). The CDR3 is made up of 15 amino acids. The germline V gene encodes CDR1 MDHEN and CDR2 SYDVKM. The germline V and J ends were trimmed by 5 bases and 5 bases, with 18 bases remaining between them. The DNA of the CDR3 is TGTGCCAGCAGTCCCCAGTCCCAGGGTGGGGAGACCCAGTACTTC. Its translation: CASSPQSQGGETQYF.

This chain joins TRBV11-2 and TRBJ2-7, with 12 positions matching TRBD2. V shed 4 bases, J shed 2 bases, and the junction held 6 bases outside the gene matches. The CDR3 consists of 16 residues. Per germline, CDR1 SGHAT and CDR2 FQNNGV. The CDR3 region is CASSSILAGGPYEQYF. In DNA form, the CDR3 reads TGTGCCAGCAGCTCTATACTAGCGGGAGGACCCTACGAGCAGTACTTC.

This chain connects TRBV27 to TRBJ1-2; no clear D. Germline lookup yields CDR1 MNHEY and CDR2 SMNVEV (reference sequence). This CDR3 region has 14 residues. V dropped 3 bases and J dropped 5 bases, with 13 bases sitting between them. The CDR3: CASSFRFRTYGYTF. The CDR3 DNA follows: TGTGCCAGCAGTTTTAGATTCAGGACTTATGGCTACACCTTC.

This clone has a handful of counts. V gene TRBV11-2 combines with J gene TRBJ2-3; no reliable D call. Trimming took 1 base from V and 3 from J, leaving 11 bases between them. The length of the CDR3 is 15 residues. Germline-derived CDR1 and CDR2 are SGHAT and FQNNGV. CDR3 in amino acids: CASSLAPLVTDTQYF. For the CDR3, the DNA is TGTGCCAGCAGCTTAGCCCCTCTAGTTACAGATACGCAGTATTTT.